One and the same sample provided the 28 T cell receptor beta chains below, sequenced in a study of PD-1 blockade in classical Hodgkin lymphoma. Using immunoSEQ multiplex PCR, the repertoire was profiled, and TCRdb retains in-frame clones only, with some absent. Of more than 20,000 clones listed, approximately 90% were seen once; the top ten hold around 2.5%. The patients all showed relapse after autologous stem cell transplantation, while their brentuximab vedotin exposure varied. Sequencing used peripheral blood mononuclear cells (PBMCs), obtained at baseline. These receptors all come from a human donor with classical Hodgkin lymphoma.

V and J are TRBV2 and TRBJ1-1, with D unclear. Deletions cut 3 bases from V and 3 bases from J, with 20 bases between. This CDR3 comprises 17 residues. Germline loops: CDR1 SNHLY, CDR2 FYNNEI. For the CDR3, the DNA is TGTGCCAGCAGTGATATGGGTCCAGGCCCAGCCGACACTGAAGCTTTCTTT. This codes for CASSDMGPGPADTEAFF.

This rearrangement joins TRBV19 to TRBJ1-5; 8 bases map to TRBD1. The CDR3 extends over 20 amino acids. With 3 bases clipped from V and 0 bases from J, the junction kept 16 bases outside the gene matches. Germline V gene lookup returns CDR1 LNHDA and CDR2 SQIVND (reference sequence). The CDR3 nucleotides are TGTGCCAGTAGTATTCGGATATGGGACAGGCATATGATTAGCAATCAGCCCCAGCATTTT. It specifies CASSIRIWDRHMISNQPQHF. Full variable domain (remainder filled in from reference TRBV19 and TRBJ1-5): DGGITQSPKYLFRKEGQNVTLSCEQNLNHDAMYWYRQDPGQGLRLIYYSQIVNDFQKGDIAEGYSVSREKKESFPLTVTSAQKNPTAFYLCASSIRIWDRHMISNQPQHFGDGTRLSIL.

Turning to this clone: A junction end diverges from the germline sequence, so it may reflect a read error. The V and J genes are TRBV6-1 and TRBJ2-7, with D tentatively TRBD1 (6 bases). The CDR3 covers 16 residues. Germline V gene lookup returns CDR1 MNHNS and CDR2 SASEGT. DNA of the CDR3: TGTGCCAGCAGGGAAGGGGGAAGTATAAACTCCTACGAGCAGTACTTC. Its translation is CASREGGSINSYEQYF.

This clone appeared once. The chain has TRBV7-9 and TRBJ2-2; D not resolved. Germline V CDR1 and CDR2: SEHNR, FQNEAQ (reference sequence). This CDR3 spans 12 amino acids. V was pared by 6 bases and J by 6 bases, with 8 bases between. The CDR3 loop is CASRDLSGELFF. CDR3 in DNA: TGTGCCAGCAGGGATCTATCCGGGGAGCTGTTTTTT. Filled out from reference TRBV7-9 and TRBJ2-2, the complete variable domain reads DTGVSQNPRHKITKRGQNVTFRCDPISEHNRLYWYRQTLGQGPEFLTYFQNEAQLEKSRLLSDRFSAERPKGSFSTLEIQRTEQGDSAMYLCASRDLSGELFFGEGSRLTVL.

The rearrangement uses TRBV6-6 and TRBJ2-1; D might be TRBD1 (6 bases). The CDR3 sequence is 13 residues long. Trimming pared 5 bases from V and 4 bases from J, leaving 9 bases between. The germline V gene has CDR1 MNHNY and CDR2 SVGAGI (reference sequence). In DNA, the CDR3 is TGTGCCAGCAGTGGGACACCTTACAATGAGCAGTTCTTC. Translated: CASSGTPYNEQFF.

This clone was recorded only once. V is TRBV5-1 and J is TRBJ2-7; perhaps TRBD1 as D (6 bases). V shed 3 bases and J shed 0 bases, with 10 bases lying between them. The CDR3 contains 14 residues. The germline V gene has CDR1 SGHRS and CDR2 YFSETQ. The CDR3 loop is CASSSADSSYEQYF. For the CDR3, the DNA is TGCGCCAGCAGCTCGGCGGACAGCTCCTACGAGCAGTACTTC. Based on the CDR3 plus reference TRBV5-1 and TRBJ2-7, the full variable domain is KAGVTQTPRYLIKTRGQQVTLSCSPISGHRSVSWYQQTPGQGLQFLFEYFSETQRNKGNFPGRFSGRQFSNSRSEMNVSTLELGDSALYLCASSSADSSYEQYFGPGTRLTVT.

As regards this clone: The sample has other DNA sequences that encode this CDR3 too. CDR3 protein: CASSFGREAFF. CDR3 sequence (DNA): TGTGCCAGCAGCTTCGGCCGGGAGGCTTTCTTT. The J gene is TRBJ1-1, the V gene TRBV7-2; no clear D. V was shortened by 3 bases and J by 11 bases, with 10 bases between the two germline ends. CDR1 is SGHTA and CDR2 is FQGNSA in the germline V gene. The CDR3 has 11 residues.

This chain joins TRBV9 and TRBJ2-1, with D perhaps matching TRBD1 (6 bases). The CDR3 is 16 residues long. Germline V gene sequence: CDR1 SGDLS, CDR2 YYNGEE. V lost 3 bases and J 2 bases, leaving 15 bases between the germline ends. The CDR3 loop is CASSEQGNPTYNEQFF. In DNA form, the CDR3 reads TGTGCCAGCAGCGAACAGGGAAACCCCACCTACAATGAGCAGTTCTTC.

This chain joins TRBV2 and TRBJ2-2; D ambiguous. Trimming removed 7 bases at V and 4 bases at J, with 13 bases between. The CDR3 contains 14 residues. CDR1 and CDR2 from the germline V gene are SNHLY and FYNNEI. The CDR3 bases are TGTGCCAGCAAGGCTGGGCGGAGCACCGGGGAGCTGTTTTTT. Protein: CASKAGRSTGELFF. Filled out from reference TRBV2 and TRBJ2-2, the complete variable domain reads EPEVTQTPSHQVTQMGQEVILRCVPISNHLYFYWYRQILGQKVEFLVSFYNNEISEKSEIFDDQFSVERPDGSNFTLKIRSTKLEDSAMYFCASKAGRSTGELFFGEGSRLTVL.

This clone has only a few counts. This sequence joins TRBV5-1 and TRBJ2-2; tentative D call: TRBD2 (6 bases). Germline CDR1 SGHRS, CDR2 YFSETQ. This CDR3 is built from 15 residues. V dropped 5 bases and J dropped 0 bases, with 11 bases sitting between them. CDR3 in amino acids: CASRSGDSNTGELFF. In DNA form, the CDR3 reads TGCGCCAGCAGATCTGGGGACTCGAACACCGGGGAGCTGTTTTTT.

The genes are TRBV7-3 and TRBJ1-2, with TRBD1 matching 7 bases. This CDR3 comprises 18 residues. V shed 0 bases and J 5 bases; nucleotides not matched to a gene: 15. Germline CDR1 and CDR2: SGHTA and FQGTGA. The CDR3 spells CASSLTPMAGTASYGYTF. CDR3 nucleotides: TGTGCCAGCAGCTTAACGCCCATGGCTGGGACAGCCTCTTATGGCTACACCTTC.

The chain has TRBV5-5 and TRBJ2-7, with 8 bases fitting TRBD1. The CDR3 sequence is 16 residues long. The germline V gene encodes CDR1 SGHKS and CDR2 YYEKEE (reference sequence). V shed 2 bases and J 1 base; nucleotides not matched to a gene: 8. The CDR3 loop reads CASSLKPGQGSYEQYF. The CDR3, as DNA: TGTGCCAGCAGCTTAAAACCCGGACAGGGTTCCTACGAGCAGTACTTC.

J is TRBJ1-2 and V is TRBV2; unclear D gene. This CDR3 contains 11 residues. CDR1 is SNHLY, CDR2 FYNNEI, per germline. Between the trimmed V and J ends, which lost 7 bases and 8 bases, there was a span of 11 bases. CDR3 DNA: TGTGCCAGCAAAGCCGATGCGGGCTACACCTTC. Translating it yields CASKADAGYTF.

DNA of the CDR3: TGCGCCAGCAGCTTGACAGGGACGGTGGGAAACACCATATATTTT. Translation: CASSLTGTVGNTIYF. The J gene is TRBJ1-3, the V gene TRBV5-1; TRBD1 is a possible D gene (6 bases). V dropped 1 base and J dropped 4 bases, with 12 bases sitting between them. The CDR3 has 15 amino acids. Germline V gene lookup returns CDR1 SGHRS and CDR2 YFSETQ.

This clone occurred once. Sequence at one end of the junction differs from germline and may be a read error. This chain uses TRBV7-7 with TRBJ2-2, with TRBD1 matching over 7 bases. Germline V lookup: CDR1 SSHAT, CDR2 FNYEAQ (reference sequence). This CDR3 region has 16 residues. CDR3: CASSPQGRGVAGELFF. The CDR3 coding sequence is TGTGCTAGCAGCCCACAGGGGCGAGGAGTCGCCGGGGAGCTGTTTTTT.

The chain links TRBV5-1 to TRBJ2-2, with D perhaps TRBD1 (6 bases). The V gene's germline CDR1 is SGHRS and CDR2 YFSETQ. V lost 5 bases to trimming and J lost 7 bases, with 12 bases between them. The CDR3 spans 13 residues. The CDR3 nucleotides read TGCGCCAGCAGTACGGACAGCTACGGGGAGCTGTTTTTT. This codes for CASSTDSYGELFF. The full variable domain, in which reference TRBV5-1 and TRBJ2-2 provide the parts outside the CDR3, is KAGVTQTPRYLIKTRGQQVTLSCSPISGHRSVSWYQQTPGQGLQFLFEYFSETQRNKGNFPGRFSGRQFSNSRSEMNVSTLELGDSALYLCASSTDSYGELFFGEGSRLTVL.

CDR3 loop: CASSLDWGNNSPLHF. The CDR3 nucleotides are TGCGCCAGCAGCTTGGATTGGGGAAATAATTCACCCCTCCACTTT. The chain employs TRBV5-1 and TRBJ1-6; D not certain. The germline gives CDR1 SGHRS, CDR2 YFSETQ. This CDR3 has 15 amino acids. Between the trimmed V and J ends, which lost 0 bases and 5 bases, there was a span of 9 bases.

The chain couples TRBV7-2 to TRBJ2-2; the match to TRBD2 covers 13 bases. CDR3 size: 17 residues. In germline, CDR1 is SGHTA, CDR2 FQGNSA. V dropped 5 bases and J dropped 4; count of bases not matched to a gene: 7. CDR3 in DNA: TGTGCCAGCAGCAAAGGGACTAGCGGGGTGATCACCGGGGAGCTGTTTTTT. Residues: CASSKGTSGVITGELFF.

Here the CDR3 DNA reads TGTGCCAGCAGTCTCGGGACAGGGGATGGCTACACCTTC. Protein: CASSLGTGDGYTF. The chain employs TRBV19 and TRBJ1-2, with 10 bases aligning to TRBD1. CDR3 length equals 13 residues. With V trimmed by 9 bases and J by 6 bases, 7 bases remained unmatched. CDR1 and CDR2 (germline): LNHDA, SQIVND (reference sequence).

The chain joins TRBV7-2 to TRBJ1-6, with D perhaps TRBD1 (5 bases). The CDR3 covers 12 residues. V was trimmed by 4 bases and J by 14 bases, leaving 12 bases between them. Germline V gene lookup returns CDR1 SGHTA and CDR2 FQGNSA. The CDR3 DNA reads as TGTGCCAGCAGCTCCCTGGGGGTTACCCTCCACTTT. Amino acid sequence: CASSSLGVTLHF.

To note about this clone: The final CDR3 position lacks the conserved phenylalanine or tryptophan, pointing to a likely read error. The limits of the CDR3 on the DNA are not certain, so only TCRdb's listed CDR3 is given. This chain links TRBV7-9 with TRBJ2-7. The germline CDR1 and CDR2 sequences are SEHNR and FQNEAQ (reference sequence). The CDR3 has 11 amino acids, counting both end residues. The CDR3: CASSLGSVALL.

V is TRBV11-3 and J is TRBJ2-2; D call uncertain. CDR1 and CDR2 (germline): SGHNT, YENEEA. CDR3 length: 14 residues. V lost 0 bases and J 5 bases, leaving 7 bases between the germline ends. The CDR3 here is CASSLDTRTGELFF. The CDR3 DNA sequence: TGTGCCAGCAGCTTAGACACAAGGACCGGGGAGCTGTTTTTT.

V and J are TRBV5-6 and TRBJ1-2; no definite D call. This CDR3 spans 14 amino acids. V was trimmed by 0 bases and J by 5 bases, leaving 11 bases between them. Germline V gene data show CDR1 as SGHDT and CDR2 as YYEEEE. CDR3 in DNA: TGTGCCAGCAGCTTGGAGAAAGACGTATATGGCTACACCTTC. Amino acids: CASSLEKDVYGYTF. Complete variable domain (other parts from reference TRBV5-6 and TRBJ1-2): DAGVTQSPTHLIKTRGQQVTLRCSPKSGHDTVSWYQQALGQGPQFIFQYYEEEERQRGNFPDRFSGHQFPNYSSELNVNALLLGDSALYLCASSLEKDVYGYTFGSGTRLTVV.

This clone was seen a few times. The chain couples TRBV7-2 to TRBJ2-6; no reliable D call. The length of the CDR3 is 15 residues. The germline CDR1 and CDR2 sequences are SGHTA and FQGNSA. V lost 1 base to trimming and J lost 3 bases, with 7 bases between them. The CDR3 region is CASSLVLGGANVLTF. In nucleotides, the CDR3 is TGTGCCAGCAGCTTAGTTTTGGGTGGGGCCAACGTCCTGACTTTC.

J is TRBJ1-5 and V is TRBV7-9; 9 nucleotides agree with TRBD1. Germline V lookup: CDR1 SEHNR, CDR2 FQNEAQ (reference sequence). The CDR3 extends over 16 amino acids. After removal of 1 base from V and 1 base from J, the junction contained 2 bases not matched to a gene. CDR3: CASSLGTGASNQPQHF. CDR3 in DNA: TGTGCCAGCAGCTTAGGGACAGGGGCAAGCAATCAGCCCCAGCATTTT.

This rearrangement joins TRBV5-1 to TRBJ2-2, with 11 bases that match TRBD2. The CDR3 totals 15 residues. Germline lookup yields CDR1 SGHRS and CDR2 YFSETQ. Germline trimming cut 4 bases from V and 3 bases from J; bases unmatched to any gene: 2. The CDR3 is CASSPLAGDTGELFF. In nucleotides, the CDR3 is TGCGCCAGCAGCCCACTAGCGGGGGACACCGGGGAGCTGTTTTTT.

To note about this clone: The sample holds other DNA sequences that translate to the same CDR3. This chain links TRBV13 with TRBJ1-2; D is ambiguous. This CDR3 contains 15 residues. Germline V gene data show CDR1 as PRHDT and CDR2 as FYEKMQ (reference sequence). V was trimmed by 0 bases and J by 9 bases, leaving 17 bases between them. In nucleotides, the CDR3 is TGTGCCAGCAGCTTAGGGCCAATCCCCCGGGAACGCTACACCTTC. Amino acids: CASSLGPIPRERYTF.

The chain recombines TRBV19 with TRBJ1-5; D ambiguous. This CDR3 contains 17 residues. CDR1 and CDR2 (germline): LNHDA, SQIVND (reference sequence). Trimming removed 1 base from V and 0 bases from J, with 13 bases in between. The CDR3 DNA sequence: TGTGCCAGTAGTATAGTGGCCAGTAGGTCTAGCAATCAGCCCCAGCATTTT. Translating gives CASSIVASRSSNQPQHF.